Below are 18 T cell receptor beta chains sequenced from a single sample in a study of T cells in Graves' hyperthyroidism and ophthalmopathy. Amplification of TCR beta CDR3 regions used RNA as the template. The TCR CDR3 was amplified in a first-round RT-PCR using the HTBI primer set. TCRdb passed the multiplex PCR reads through MiXCR, listing each CDR3 protein once. Among 450,000 to 600,000 distinct CDR3 sequences listed, just under 20% were seen once. The specimen sequenced was blood. Receptor source: a man aged 35-49 years with Graves' ophthalmopathy.

The J gene is TRBJ2-3, the V gene TRBV7-3; TRBD2 aligns across 11 bases. With 5 bases clipped from V and 2 bases from J, the junction kept 9 bases outside the gene matches. Germline CDR1 reads SGHTA; CDR2 reads FQGTGA. The CDR3 extends over 17 amino acids. The CDR3 here is CASSPSGLAGLTDTQYF. In DNA, the CDR3 is TGTGCCAGCAGCCCCTCCGGACTAGCGGGCCTCACAGATACGCAGTATTTT.

This clonotype was detected only a few times. The rearrangement joins TRBV20-1 to TRBJ2-1, with 16 bases that match TRBD2. Germline trimming cut 5 bases from V and 5 bases from J; bases unmatched to any gene: 12. Germline CDR1 and CDR2: DFQATT and SNEGSKA (reference sequence). The CDR3 has 18 residues. CDR3 DNA sequence: TGCAGTGCTCCTTCATTAATGGGACTAGCGGGGGGGAACAATGAGCAGTTCTTC. Translated, it gives CSAPSLMGLAGGNNEQFF.

Remarks on this clonotype: A read error may be the cause here, since a much bigger clone is one base away. The chain is built from TRBV2 and TRBJ2-2; no reliable D call. Between the trimmed V and J ends, which lost 4 bases and 0 bases, there was a span of 9 bases. The CDR3 is 15 amino acids. Germline loops: CDR1 SNHLY, CDR2 FYNNEI. Here the CDR3 DNA reads TGTGCCAGCAGTGGAGACAAATCGAACACCGGGGAGCTGTTTTTT. It codes for CASSGDKSNTGELFF.

This clonotype was picked up many times. V and J are TRBV2 and TRBJ1-1, with D maybe TRBD1 (6 bases). Per the germline V gene, CDR1 is SNHLY and CDR2 is FYNNEI. CDR3 length: 13 amino acids. V was cut by 10 bases and J by 0 bases, with 12 bases left in between. The CDR3 region has the DNA TGTGCCATAGGTGGACAGATGAACACTGAAGCTTTCTTT. This sequence encodes CAIGGQMNTEAFF.

This clonotype occurred many times. This sequence joins TRBV6-2 or TRBV6-3 and TRBJ2-2, with a tentative D call TRBD2 (5 bases). Trimming removed 5 bases at V and 5 bases at J, with 9 bases between. CDR1 and CDR2 (germline): MNHEY, SVGEGT. This CDR3 comprises 13 residues. This chain's CDR3 is CASSPGWTGELFF. The CDR3, as DNA: TGTGCCAGCAGTCCGGGGTGGACCGGGGAGCTGTTTTTT.

V usage is TRBV27 and J usage is TRBJ1-2; 8 bases are a match to TRBD1. The length of the CDR3 is 14 residues. The trim removed 0 bases at V and 6 bases at J, leaving 3 bases unmatched. Per germline, CDR1 MNHEY and CDR2 SMNVEV (reference sequence). CDR3 DNA sequence: TGTGCCAGCAGTTTATCGACAGGGGAGCATGGCTACACCTTC. This encodes CASSLSTGEHGYTF.

Many counts were recorded for this clonotype. V is TRBV12-3 or TRBV12-4 and J is TRBJ2-1, with TRBD2 matching over 7 bases. This CDR3 spans 14 amino acids. V was clipped by 7 bases and J by 7 bases; unmatched bases: 10. The CDR3 DNA follows: TGTGCCAGCAAGGTAACGGGAGGCTCTAATGAGCAGTTCTTC. Its protein product is CASKVTGGSNEQFF.

The chain couples TRBV12-5 to TRBJ2-3, with 9 bases lining up with TRBD1. The CDR3 contains 14 residues. The J segment lost 4 bases and the V segment lost 5 bases, leaving 4 bases of the junction unmatched. Germline V gene sequence: CDR1 LGHNT, CDR2 FRNRAP. For the CDR3, the DNA is TGTGCTAGTGGTCCCGACAGGGGGGCAGATACGCAGTATTTT. Amino acid sequence: CASGPDRGADTQYF.

The J gene is TRBJ2-3, the V gene TRBV10-3; 9 bases are a match to TRBD2. There are 14 residues in the CDR3. V dropped 7 bases and J dropped 4; count of bases not matched to a gene: 6. Looked up from germline, CDR1 is ENHRY and CDR2 is SYGVKD. The CDR3 DNA is TGTGCCATCAAGGCGGGGGGGGGAGCAGATACGCAGTATTTT. Its protein product is CAIKAGGGADTQYF.

The sample holds many counts of this clonotype. J is TRBJ1-2 and V is TRBV11-2; TRBD1 agrees at 9 bases. This CDR3 comprises 15 residues. With 5 bases clipped from V and 6 bases from J, the junction kept 10 bases outside the gene matches. From germline, CDR1 is SGHAT and CDR2 FQNNGV. The chain's CDR3 is CASSPGTGRGDGYTF. The CDR3 DNA reads TGTGCCAGCAGCCCGGGGACAGGGCGTGGAGATGGCTACACCTTC.

A few counts support this clonotype. The chain joins TRBV20-1 to TRBJ2-2, with D tentatively TRBD2 (5 bases). Trimming left V 1 base short and J 5 bases short, with 23 bases between. This CDR3 spans 18 amino acids. Germline V gene sequence: CDR1 DFQATT, CDR2 SNEGSKA (reference sequence). The CDR3 sequence: CSARGQTWSGRGTGELFF. As DNA, the CDR3 is TGCAGTGCTAGAGGGCAGACTTGGAGCGGTCGAGGAACCGGGGAGCTGTTTTTT.

The sample holds many counts of this clonotype. This chain links TRBV20-1 with TRBJ2-3; 16 bases line up with TRBD2. This CDR3 is 16 amino acids long. Germline V gives CDR1 DFQATT, CDR2 SNEGSKA (reference sequence). V lost 3 bases and J lost 5; bases outside the gene matches: 5. CDR3 nucleotide sequence: TGCAGTGCTAGGGGACTAGCGGGAGGGCCCTTAGATACGCAGTATTTT. It translates to CSARGLAGGPLDTQYF.

The table lists this clonotype with a few counts. The chain links TRBV20-1 to TRBJ1-1, with D uncertain. The CDR3 totals 14 residues. CDR1 and CDR2 from the germline V gene are DFQATT and SNEGSKA (reference sequence). V lost 5 bases and J 0 bases, leaving 13 bases between the germline ends. This chain's CDR3 is CSAPRESLNTEAFF. In nucleotides, the CDR3 is TGCAGTGCTCCTCGCGAGAGCCTGAACACTGAAGCTTTCTTT.

With respect to this clonotype: Given a much more abundant clone one base away, this may be a read error. J is TRBJ2-7 and V is TRBV20-1; D is perhaps TRBD1 or TRBD2 (5 bases each). CDR3 size: 15 residues. CDR1 is DFQATT, CDR2 SNEGSKA, per germline (reference sequence). The V and J ends lost 5 bases and 3 bases respectively, with 20 bases between them. As DNA, the CDR3 is TGCAGTGCTCCCAACGTGGGGACGGGGAGCTACGAGCAGTACTTC. Translation gives CSAPNVGTGSYEQYF.

This clonotype occurred a few times. In nucleotides, the CDR3 is TGTGCCAGCAGCGTAGCAGGGGTGAACACTGAAGCTTTCTTT. It encodes CASSVAGVNTEAFF. V gene TRBV9 combines with J gene TRBJ1-1, with D maybe TRBD1 (6 bases). The V end was cut by 0 bases, the J end by 0 bases, with 6 bases between. The CDR3 is 14 amino acids. Germline V gene sequence: CDR1 SGDLS, CDR2 YYNGEE. The whole variable domain, filled in from reference TRBV9 and TRBJ1-1, reads DSGVTQTPKHLITATGQRVTLRCSPRSGDLSVYWYQQSLDQGLQFLIQYYNGEERAKGNILERFSAQQFPDLHSELNLSSLELGDSALYFCASSVAGVNTEAFFGQGTRLTVV.

The rearrangement joins TRBV18 to TRBJ1-1; a weak D match, TRBD1 (6 bases). With 3 bases removed from V and 0 bases from J, the gap between germline ends came to 11 bases. Germline CDR1 and CDR2: KGHSH and LQKENI. The CDR3 runs 15 residues. The CDR3 reads CASSPRDIVNTEAFF. The DNA for the CDR3 is TGTGCCAGCTCACCCCGGGACATAGTGAACACTGAAGCTTTCTTT.

In its sample, this clonotype was seen many times. The rearrangement uses TRBV7-8 and TRBJ2-3; the match to TRBD2 covers 7 bases. This CDR3 comprises 15 residues. Germline assignment: CDR1 SGHVS and CDR2 FQNEAQ. The trim removed 6 bases at V and 3 bases at J, leaving 9 bases unmatched. CDR3 nucleotide sequence: TGTGCCAGCAGTTCCATAACTAGCGCTACAGATACGCAGTATTTT. Its translation is CASSSITSATDTQYF.

This clonotype was seen ten or more times. This chain connects TRBV30 to TRBJ2-5; 9 bases are shared with TRBD1. V shed 0 bases and J 6 bases; nucleotides not matched to a gene: 5. The CDR3 length is 14 residues. In germline, CDR1 is GTSNPN, CDR2 SVGIG (reference sequence). The CDR3 DNA is TGTGCCTGGAGTGTAACTGGACAGGGGAAGACCCAGTACTTC. It specifies CAWSVTGQGKTQYF. The variable domain in full, with the rest retrieved from reference TRBV30 and TRBJ2-5, is SQTIHQWPATLVQPVGSPLSLECTVEGTSNPNLYWYRQAAGRGLQLLFYSVGIGQISSEVPQNLSASRPQDRQFILSSKKLLLSDSGFYLCAWSVTGQGKTQYFGPGTRLLVL.